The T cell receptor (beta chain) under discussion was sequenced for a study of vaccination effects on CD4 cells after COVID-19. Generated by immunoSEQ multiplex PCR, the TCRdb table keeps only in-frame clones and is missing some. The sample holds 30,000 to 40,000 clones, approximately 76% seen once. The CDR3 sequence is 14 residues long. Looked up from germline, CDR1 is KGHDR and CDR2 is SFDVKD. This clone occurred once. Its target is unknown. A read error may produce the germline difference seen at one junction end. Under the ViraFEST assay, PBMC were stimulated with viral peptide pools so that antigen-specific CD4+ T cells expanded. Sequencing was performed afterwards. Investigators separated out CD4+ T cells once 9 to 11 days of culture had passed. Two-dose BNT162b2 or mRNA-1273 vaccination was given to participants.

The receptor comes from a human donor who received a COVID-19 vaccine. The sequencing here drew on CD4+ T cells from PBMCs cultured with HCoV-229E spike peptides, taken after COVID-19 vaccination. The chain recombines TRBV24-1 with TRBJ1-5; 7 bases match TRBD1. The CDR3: CAARITGGNQPQHF. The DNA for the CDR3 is TGTGCCGCCAGGATAACAGGGGGCAATCAGCCCCAGCATTTT.